This TCR beta chain came from a study of cytomegalovirus exposure and HLA in healthy donors. Study-wide background: Of all 400 or so donors who were genotyped, roughly 81% belonged to the Caucasian-associated ancestry cluster.

Study conclusions and caveats: Further analysis was carried out later, and it showed several of the most significant clusters appearing linked to common viral pathogens.

The PCR had 60 Vbeta and 13 Jbeta primers. The table came from immunoSEQ multiplex PCR; TCRdb's copy has only in-frame clones and leaves some out. The sample carries hundreds of thousands of clones, 75% to 80% recorded once. Notes on this clone: Its specificity is not known.

CDR1 and CDR2 from the germline V gene are SGHVS and FNYEAQ. Trimming removed 1 base from V and 6 bases from J; junction bases left unmatched: 5. The CDR3 consists of 16 residues. The sample taken for sequencing was PBMCs. The chain combines TRBV7-6 with TRBJ2-7; 14 bases are a match to TRBD2. The sequence was collected from a male donor in good health and CMV-seronegative. The CDR3 sequence is CASSLGGLAGEREQYF. In nucleotides, the CDR3 is TGTGCCAGCAGCTTAGGGGGACTAGCGGGAGAACGCGAGCAGTACTTC.